Below, 2 T cell receptor beta chains from the same sample are listed, as sequenced in a study of CD8+ T cells in alopecia areata. Sequencing templates came from extracted RNA that was reverse transcribed into cDNA. Libraries were prepared by immunoSEQ multiplex PCR; TCRdb keeps only in-frame clonotypes and omits some of them. In the table there are 150,000 or so clones, more than 75% of which are singletons. The sample consisted of CD8+ T cells sorted from blood, taken at week 0. The receptor set was obtained from a human donor with alopecia areata.

V is TRBV4-1 and J is TRBJ2-3, with a possible D match to TRBD2 (5 bases). Per germline, CDR1 MGHRA and CDR2 YSYEKL. The CDR3 consists of 16 residues. Trimming removed 3 bases from V and 0 bases from J, with 13 bases in between. The CDR3 spells CASSQAGQRSTDTQYF. DNA for the CDR3: TGCGCCAGCAGCCAGGCGGGCCAGCGGAGCACAGATACGCAGTATTTT.

CDR3 sequence reads: CASSYSIITGIAFF. The CDR3 nucleotides are TGTGCCAGCAGTTACTCTATCATTACGGGTATAGCTTTCTTT. The chain has TRBV6-5 and TRBJ1-1; D not resolved. The germline CDR1 and CDR2 sequences are MNHEY and SVGAGI. The V end was cut by 0 bases, the J end by 10 bases, with 15 bases between. The CDR3 has 14 residues.